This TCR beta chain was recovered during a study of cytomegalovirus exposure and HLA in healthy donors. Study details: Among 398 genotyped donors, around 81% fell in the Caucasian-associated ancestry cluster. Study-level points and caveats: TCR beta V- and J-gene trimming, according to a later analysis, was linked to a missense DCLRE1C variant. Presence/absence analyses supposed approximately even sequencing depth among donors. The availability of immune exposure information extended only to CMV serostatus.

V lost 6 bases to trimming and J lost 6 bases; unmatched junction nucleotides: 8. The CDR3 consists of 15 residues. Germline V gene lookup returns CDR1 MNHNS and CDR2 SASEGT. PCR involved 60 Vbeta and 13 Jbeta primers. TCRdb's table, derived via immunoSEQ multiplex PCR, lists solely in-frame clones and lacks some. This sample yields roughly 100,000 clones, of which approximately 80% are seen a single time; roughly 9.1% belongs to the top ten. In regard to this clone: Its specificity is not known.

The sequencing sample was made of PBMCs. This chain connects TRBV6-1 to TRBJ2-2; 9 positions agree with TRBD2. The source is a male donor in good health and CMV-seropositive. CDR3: CASRDPGLAPGELFF. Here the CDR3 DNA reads TGTGCCAGCAGGGATCCGGGACTAGCCCCCGGGGAGCTGTTTTTT.